The T cell receptor (beta chain) described here comes from a study of cytomegalovirus exposure and HLA in healthy donors. TCRdb keeps only in-frame clones here, not all; method: immunoSEQ multiplex PCR. The sample contains around 220,000 clones, around 80% of which appear only once. This clone was seen just once. Its cognate antigen is unknown. Broader study findings: Researchers counted around 170 TCR beta chains as cytomegalovirus-associated. The study found most TCR sequences rare, yet found some public TCRs in many donors.

Trimming pared 0 bases from V and 5 bases from J, leaving 8 bases between. Germline V gene data show CDR1 as ENHRY and CDR2 as SYGVKD. This CDR3 contains 14 residues. The TCR comes from a woman aged 30 to 39 in good health and CMV-seropositive. The chain uses TRBV10-3 and TRBJ1-5; D ambiguous. The sample taken for sequencing was PBMCs. The CDR3 DNA follows: TGTGCCATCAGTGAGTCACAGAGGGATCAGCCCCAGCATTTT. As protein: CAISESQRDQPQHF.